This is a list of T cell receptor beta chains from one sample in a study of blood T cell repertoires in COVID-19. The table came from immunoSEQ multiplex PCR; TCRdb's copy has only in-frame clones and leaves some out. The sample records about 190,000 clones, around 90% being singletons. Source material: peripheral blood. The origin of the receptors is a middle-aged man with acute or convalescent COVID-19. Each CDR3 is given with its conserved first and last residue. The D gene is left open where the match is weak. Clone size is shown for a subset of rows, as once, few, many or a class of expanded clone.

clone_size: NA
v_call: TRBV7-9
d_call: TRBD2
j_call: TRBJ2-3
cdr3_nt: TGTGCCAGCAGCCCGCCTAGCGGGGGGGCAGGAGATACGCAGTATTTT
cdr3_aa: CASSPPSGGAGDTQYF

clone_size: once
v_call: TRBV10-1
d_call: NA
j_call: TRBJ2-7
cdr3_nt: TGCGCCAGCAGTGAGGGAGCAGGGCAGTACGAGCAGTACTTC
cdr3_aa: CASSEGAGQYEQYF

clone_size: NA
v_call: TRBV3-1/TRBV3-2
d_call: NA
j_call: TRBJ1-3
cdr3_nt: TGTGCCAGCAGCTCACAGGGTATAGGAAACACCATATATTTT
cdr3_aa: CASSSQGIGNTIYF

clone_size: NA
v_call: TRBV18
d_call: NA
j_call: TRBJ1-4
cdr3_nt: TGTGCCAGCTCACCTCAAGAGGACGGCGGGTTAAAACTGTTTTTT
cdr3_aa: CASSPQEDGGLKLFF

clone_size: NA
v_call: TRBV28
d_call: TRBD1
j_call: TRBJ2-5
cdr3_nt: TGTGCCAGCAGTTCTAGACGACAGGGGACAGAGACCCAGTACTTC
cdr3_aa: CASSSRRQGTETQYF

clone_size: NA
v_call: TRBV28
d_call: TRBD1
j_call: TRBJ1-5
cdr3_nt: TGTGCCAGCAGGACGGACAGGGCCTTCAATCAGCCCCAGCATTTT
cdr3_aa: CASRTDRAFNQPQHF

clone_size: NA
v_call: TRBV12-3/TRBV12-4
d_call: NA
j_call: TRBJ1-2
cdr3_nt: TGTGCCAGCAGCATGAGACTCTATGGCTACACCTTC
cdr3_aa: CASSMRLYGYTF

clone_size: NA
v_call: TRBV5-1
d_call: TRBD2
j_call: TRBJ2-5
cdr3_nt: TGCGCCAGCAGCTCGGGGGGGTTCAGGGTGGCGGAGACCCAGTACTTC
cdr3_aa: CASSSGGFRVAETQYF

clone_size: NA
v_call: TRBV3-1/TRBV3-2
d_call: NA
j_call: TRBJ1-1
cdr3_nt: TGTGCCAGCAGCCTCCGGGACACCATGAACACTGAAGCTTTCTTT
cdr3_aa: CASSLRDTMNTEAFF

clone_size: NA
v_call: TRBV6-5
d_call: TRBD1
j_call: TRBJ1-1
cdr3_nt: TGTGCCAGCAGGGACAGGGGTGAAACTGAAGCTTTCTTT
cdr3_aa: CASRDRGETEAFF

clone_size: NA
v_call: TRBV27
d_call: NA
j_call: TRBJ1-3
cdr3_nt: TGTGCCAGCAGTCGGGGATATTCTGGAAACACCATATATTTT
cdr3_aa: CASSRGYSGNTIYF

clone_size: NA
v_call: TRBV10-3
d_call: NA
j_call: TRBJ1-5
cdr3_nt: TGTGCCATCAGTGAAGGACAGACGTTCGGGTCCCAGCATTTT
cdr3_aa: CAISEGQTFGSQHF

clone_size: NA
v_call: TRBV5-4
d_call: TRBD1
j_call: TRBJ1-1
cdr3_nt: TGTGCCAGCAGCTTGACCACAGGGGGCACTGAAGCTTTCTTT
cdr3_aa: CASSLTTGGTEAFF

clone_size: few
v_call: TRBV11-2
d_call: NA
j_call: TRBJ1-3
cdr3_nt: TGTGCCAGCAGCTACGGGACAAGGCTGGGAAACACCATATATTTT
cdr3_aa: CASSYGTRLGNTIYF

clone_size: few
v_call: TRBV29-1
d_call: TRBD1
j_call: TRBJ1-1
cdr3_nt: TGCAGCGTTAGCCCGGGACAGGGAATGAACACTGAAGCTTTCTTT
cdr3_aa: CSVSPGQGMNTEAFF

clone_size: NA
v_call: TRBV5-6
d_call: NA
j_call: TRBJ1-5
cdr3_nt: TGTGCCAGCAGCTTGGGACAGGAGCGCCAGCATTTT
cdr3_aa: CASSLGQERQHF

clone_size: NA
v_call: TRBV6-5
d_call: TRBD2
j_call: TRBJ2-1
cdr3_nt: TGTGCCAGCAGTTTGAGCGGGGAGGTCGCCTACAATGAGCAGTTCTTC
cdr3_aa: CASSLSGEVAYNEQFF

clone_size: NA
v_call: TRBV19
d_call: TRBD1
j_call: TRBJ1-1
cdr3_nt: TGTGCCAGTAGTATAGACCAGGGGGCCAGAACTTTCTTT
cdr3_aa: CASSIDQGARTFF

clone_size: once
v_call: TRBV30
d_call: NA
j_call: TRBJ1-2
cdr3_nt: TGTGCCTGGACCCCAGGGGCAGCCCTTTCTAGCTATGGCTACACCTTC
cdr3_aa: CAWTPGAALSSYGYTF

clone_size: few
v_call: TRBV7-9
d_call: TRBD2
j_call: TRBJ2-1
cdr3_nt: TGTGCCAGCAGCTTAGCGATGGCGGGGGGGCCCGATGAGCAGTTCTTC
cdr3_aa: CASSLAMAGGPDEQFF

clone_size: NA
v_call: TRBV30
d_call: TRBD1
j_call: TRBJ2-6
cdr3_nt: TGTGCCTGGACTCCGGACAAACAGGGGGCTCTTTTACTCTGGGCCAACGTCCTGACTTTC
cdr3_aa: CAWTPDKQGALLLWANVLTF

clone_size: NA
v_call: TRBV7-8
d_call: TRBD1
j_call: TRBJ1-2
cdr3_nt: TGTGCCAGCAGCCCGAGGACAGGGGTAGGCTATGGCTACACCTTC
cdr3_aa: CASSPRTGVGYGYTF

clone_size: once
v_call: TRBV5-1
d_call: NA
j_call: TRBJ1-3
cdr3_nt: TGCGCCAGCAGCCCCCTCCCTACTGCTAGCTCTGGAAACACCATATATTTT
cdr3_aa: CASSPLPTASSGNTIYF

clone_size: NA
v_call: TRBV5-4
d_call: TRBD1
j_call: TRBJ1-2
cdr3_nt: TGTGCCAGCGCCCCTTCCCTAGGGGGCCTTGGGGGCTACACCTTC
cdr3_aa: CASAPSLGGLGGYTF

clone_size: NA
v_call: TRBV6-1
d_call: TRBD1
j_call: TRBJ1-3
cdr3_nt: TGTGCCAGCAGTGAAGGTACAGGGGGCAGCTCTGGAAACACCATATATTTT
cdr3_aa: CASSEGTGGSSGNTIYF

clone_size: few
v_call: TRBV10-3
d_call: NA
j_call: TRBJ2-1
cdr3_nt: TGTGCCATCAGTGAGGACAGGGCGGGGGAGCAGTTCTTC
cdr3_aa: CAISEDRAGEQFF

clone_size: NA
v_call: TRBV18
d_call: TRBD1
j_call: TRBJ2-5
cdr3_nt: TGTGCCAGCTCACCCGGACAGGCAAGCGGTGGGGAGACCCAGTACTTC
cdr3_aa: CASSPGQASGGETQYF

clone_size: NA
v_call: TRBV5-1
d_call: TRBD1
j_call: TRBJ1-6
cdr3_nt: TGCGCCAGCAGCCTAAAACAGGGGAATTCACCCCTCCACTTT
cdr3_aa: CASSLKQGNSPLHF